The T cell receptor beta chain described here comes from a study of CD8 T cell repertoires and HIV-1 epitope variants. Study background: Twenty-five autologous and known Gag and Nef epitope variant peptides each stimulated T cells separately. The baseline condition was 1M T cells left uncultured. Enriched T cells were co-cultured with equal numbers of autologous T cell-negative antigen-presenting cells. Overall study results and limits: The assay identified only TCR beta chains of antigen-proliferating T cells.

This clone is a singleton in its sample. Its specificity is unknown. Some clones are missing from TCRdb's copy, which holds only in-frame ones; the method was immunoSEQ multiplex PCR. The table lists around 6,400 clones, around three fifths of them singletons. V shed 0 bases and J shed 9 bases, with 7 bases lying between them. The CDR3 covers 13 residues. Germline CDR1 is SGHNT and CDR2 is YYREEE (reference sequence). V and J are TRBV5-4 and TRBJ1-6; D gene unclear. The source of this sequence is a male donor with HIV. Sequences were obtained from cultured CD8+ T cells derived from PBMCs. The CDR3, as DNA: TGTGCCAGCAGCTTGGGTGCGGTTTCACCCCTCCACTTT. Translated, it gives CASSLGAVSPLHF. The full variable domain, in which reference TRBV5-4 and TRBJ1-6 provide the parts outside the CDR3, is ETGVTQSPTHLIKTRGQQVTLRCSSQSGHNTVSWYQQALGQGPQFIFQYYREEENGRGNFPPRFSGLQFPNYSSELNVNALELDDSALYLCASSLGAVSPLHFGNGTRLTVT.